Listed below are T cell receptor beta chains from one sample, sequenced in a study of OX40 agonist ivuxolimab in advanced cancers. Sequencing was performed with immunoSEQ multiplex PCR; in TCRdb, only in-frame clones are kept and a portion is missing. The repertoire holds around 66,000 clones, with approximately 90% as singletons. Sequences were derived from CD4+ or CD8+ T cells sorted from blood, sampled in a trial of the OX40 agonist ivuxolimab. The receptor set was obtained from an adult with an advanced solid tumor such as melanoma, head and neck, liver or kidney cancer. Both conserved end residues are part of each CDR3. A D gene is named only where the DNA matches it firmly. Where a row states a size, it is once, few, many or the class of an expanded clone; other rows omit it.

>TRBD1|TRBJ2-5|NA|TRBV5-1
TGCGCCAGCAGCCTAGGGACAGAGTCCCCAGAGACCCAGTACTTC
CASSLGTESPETQYF
>NA|TRBJ2-7|NA|TRBV6-5
TGTGCCAGCAGTTGGGCAGGTCACTACGAGCAGTACTTC
CASSWAGHYEQYF
>NA|TRBJ2-3|few|TRBV6-5
TGTGCCAGCAGTTACTCGAGGGCAGATACGCAGTATTTT
CASSYSRADTQYF
>TRBD2|TRBJ2-1|NA|TRBV5-1
TGCGCCAGCAGTCTCACTAGCGGGAGGGATGAGCAGTTCTTC
CASSLTSGRDEQFF
>NA|TRBJ2-1|NA|TRBV5-1
TGCGCCAGCAGCTTTGAAGGGTTCACTGAGCAGTTCTTC
CASSFEGFTEQFF
>TRBD1|TRBJ1-4|once|TRBV7-8
TGTGCCAGCAGCTTAGGGGACAGCAATGAAAAACTGTTTTTT
CASSLGDSNEKLFF
>TRBD1|TRBJ1-2|NA|TRBV7-9
TGTGCCAGCAGCACCGGGACAGGGGTTGGCTACACCTTC
CASSTGTGVGYTF
>NA|TRBJ2-4|NA|TRBV5-1
TGCGCCAGCAGTTCAGGGGATGTGGACATTCAGTACTTC
CASSSGDVDIQYF
>NA|TRBJ1-4|NA|TRBV5-6
TGTGCCAGCAGCTTGGAACGGTCAACTAATGAAAAACTGTTTTTT
CASSLERSTNEKLFF
>TRBD2|TRBJ2-5|NA|TRBV5-5
TGTGCCAGCAGCTTGGGGGGAGAAGGCGGGAGGGCCGCGGAGACCCAGTACTTC
CASSLGGEGGRAAETQYF
>NA|TRBJ2-1|NA|TRBV5-1
TGCGCCAGCAGCTTGTCCCGTCATGGGCAGTTCTTC
CASSLSRHGQFF
>NA|TRBJ1-4|NA|TRBV4-2
TGTGCCAGCAGCCAAGGGGGGGCTTATGAAAAACTGTTTTTT
CASSQGGAYEKLFF
>NA|TRBJ1-2|NA|TRBV30
TGTGCCTGGAGTTCGCCGCCGGGGCTGAGCGGCTACACCTTC
CAWSSPPGLSGYTF
>TRBD2|TRBJ2-1|NA|TRBV19
TGTGCCAGTAGTATAGATAAAAGACTAGCGGGGTCGAATGAGCAGTTCTTC
CASSIDKRLAGSNEQFF
>TRBD2|TRBJ2-1|NA|TRBV5-5
TGTGCCAGCAGCCAAGTTAAGGGAGGGGCCAATGAGCAGTTCTTC
CASSQVKGGANEQFF
>NA|TRBJ2-7|NA|TRBV5-4
TGTGCCAGCAGCTTGTACCTCGAGCAGTACTTC
CASSLYLEQYF
>NA|TRBJ1-5|NA|TRBV27
TGTGCCAGCAGTTTATTTGGGGGTGGGAGCAATCAGCCCCAGCATTTT
CASSLFGGGSNQPQHF
>NA|TRBJ1-3|NA|TRBV9
TGTGCCAGCAGCGTAGGGACGGCCCGAGAAAACACCATATATTTT
CASSVGTARENTIYF
>TRBD2|TRBJ2-5|few|TRBV10-3
TGTGCCATCAGTTCCTCTAGCGGGAGGGGGCAGGAGACCCAGTACTTC
CAISSSSGRGQETQYF
>TRBD2|TRBJ2-3|NA|TRBV10-2
TGCGCCAGCAGTGAGAACGGGGGGGGAGATACGCAGTATTTT
CASSENGGGDTQYF
>NA|TRBJ2-3|NA|TRBV5-1
TGCGCCAGCACCAGGGACTCTACAGATACGCAGTATTTT
CASTRDSTDTQYF
>TRBD1|TRBJ2-3|NA|TRBV6-1
TGTGCCAGCAGGAAACCGGGACAGGGCACAGATACGCAGTATTTT
CASRKPGQGTDTQYF
>TRBD2|TRBJ2-5|NA|TRBV11-3
TGTGCCAGCAGCTTAGGGGGGAGGGGAGAGACCCAGTACTTC
CASSLGGRGETQYF
>NA|TRBJ2-7|NA|TRBV19
TGTGCCAGTAGTATAACCTCAGGAACAGACAGCCTAGACGAGCAGTACTTC
CASSITSGTDSLDEQYF
>TRBD1|TRBJ2-6|NA|TRBV28
TGTGCCAGCAGTTTCGTCCTGACAGGGACGGGGGCCAACGTCCTGACTTTC
CASSFVLTGTGANVLTF
>NA|TRBJ1-2|NA|TRBV7-2
TGTGCCAGCAGCGAATGGACAGCGGGGGATTTCGGTGGCTACACCTTC
CASSEWTAGDFGGYTF
>NA|TRBJ2-7|NA|TRBV11-2
TGTGCCAGCAGCCCTGACAGAGGAGGCGAGCAGTACTTC
CASSPDRGGEQYF
>NA|TRBJ1-5|few|TRBV6-6
TGTGCCAGCAGTTACGGGTCTTTTCAGCCCCAGCATTTT
CASSYGSFQPQHF
>NA|TRBJ2-5|NA|TRBV28
TGTGCCAGCAAAAAGGGGGACACGGAGACCCAGTACTTC
CASKKGDTETQYF
>TRBD2|TRBJ2-1|NA|TRBV30
TGTGCCTGGAGTTGGGGACTAGCGGAGGCGGGTTCCTACAATGAGCAGTTCTTC
CAWSWGLAEAGSYNEQFF
>NA|TRBJ2-3|NA|TRBV27
TGTGCCAGCAGCAGGGTCCCGGGCACAGATACGCAGTATTTT
CASSRVPGTDTQYF
>NA|TRBJ1-2|few|TRBV6-1
TGTGCCAGCAGTGGGCGGGGGGGCTACGGCTATGGCTACACCTTC
CASSGRGGYGYGYTF
>TRBD1|TRBJ1-5|NA|TRBV28
TGTGCCAGCAGTTCACCGGGACAGGGGAGCGATCAGCCCCAGCATTTT
CASSSPGQGSDQPQHF
>NA|TRBJ1-2|few|TRBV5-1
TGCGCCAGCAGCTTAGACCTTTTTAGCTACACCTTC
CASSLDLFSYTF
>TRBD1|TRBJ1-1|NA|TRBV18
TGTGCCAGCTCACTAGGGGACAGACGAACTGAAGCTTTCTTT
CASSLGDRRTEAFF
>NA|TRBJ2-3|NA|TRBV5-1
TGCGCCAGCAGATCCGGGACGGGCCTCACAGATACGCAGTATTTT
CASRSGTGLTDTQYF
>NA|TRBJ2-3|NA|TRBV7-2
TGTGCCAGCAGCCCGACACGAGGTACGCAGTATTTT
CASSPTRGTQYF
>TRBD1|TRBJ2-7|NA|TRBV4-1
TGCGCCAGCAGCCGCGATACCGGGACAGGGGGCTACGAGCAGTACTTC
CASSRDTGTGGYEQYF
>NA|TRBJ1-4|NA|TRBV7-2
TGTGCCAGCAGGCCGGGACAATATGAAAAACTGTTTTTT
CASRPGQYEKLFF
>NA|TRBJ2-1|NA|TRBV5-1
TGCGCCAGCAGCTTGGGGACAGCGCACAATGAGCAGTTCTTC
CASSLGTAHNEQFF
>NA|TRBJ1-4|NA|TRBV27
TGTGCCAGCAGTTTATTGGGGGAAGGAGCAACTAATGAAAAACTGTTTTTT
CASSLLGEGATNEKLFF
>NA|TRBJ2-1|NA|TRBV19
TGTGCCAGTAACGGCGGTTACAATGAGCAGTTCTTC
CASNGGYNEQFF
>NA|TRBJ1-2|NA|TRBV7-8
TGTGCCAGCAGCTCTACCGGGGGCAGGAACTATGGCTACACCTTC
CASSSTGGRNYGYTF
>TRBD2|TRBJ2-2|NA|TRBV5-4
TGTGCCAGCAGCTTTTCGGGAGGTGATACCGGGGAGCTGTTTTTT
CASSFSGGDTGELFF
>TRBD2|TRBJ2-5|NA|TRBV30
TGTGCCGATATCGCGGCGGGAGCCCCCGAGACCCAGTACTTC
CADIAAGAPETQYF
>NA|TRBJ2-1|NA|TRBV19
TGTGCCAGTAGTTTGGCATTGCAGTTCCCAAGGGGTTACAATGAGCAGTTCTTC
CASSLALQFPRGYNEQFF
>TRBD2|TRBJ2-7|NA|TRBV18
TGTGCCAGCTCACTGGGAGGGGTTGGAAACGAGCAGTACTTC
CASSLGGVGNEQYF